The T cell receptor beta chain under discussion was sequenced for a study of blood T cell repertoires in COVID-19. Whole-study context: Acute and convalescent COVID-19 samples came from the United States, Italy and Spain.

Trimming took 1 base from V and 4 from J, leaving 5 bases between them. CDR3 size: 13 residues. Produced via immunoSEQ multiplex PCR; TCRdb's table is partial and in-frame only. In the table there are under 350,000 clones, 83% of which are singletons. The TCR comes from a woman in her forties or fifties who had recovered from COVID-19. The sequenced sample was peripheral blood. The gene calls are TRBV12-3 or TRBV12-4 and TRBJ1-5, with D unresolved. As DNA, the CDR3 is TGTGCCAGCAGTTTAGTCCAGAATCAGCCCCAGCATTTT. Translation: CASSLVQNQPQHF.